These T cell receptor beta chains were read from a single sample in a study of control samples from healthy donors and cancer patients. Repertoires were generated with immunoSEQ multiplex PCR, while TCRdb's copy carries only in-frame clones and drops some. The table shows 110,000 to 150,000 clones, with more than 80% occurring only once. The sequencing input was blood. The origin of the receptors is a man aged 18 to 29 in good health. Each CDR3 is given without its conserved first and last residue. Fields, in order: V gene, CDR3 protein.

v_call: TRBV21-1; cdr3_aa: APKGLAGGGYEQY
v_call: TRBV28; cdr3_aa: ASSSLLSTDTQY
v_call: TRBV5-1; cdr3_aa: ASRLFGQGASGELF
v_call: TRBV14; cdr3_aa: ASSEGAYTDTQY
v_call: TRBV19; cdr3_aa: ASSVDRGRVTEAF
v_call: TRBV12-3/TRBV12-4; cdr3_aa: ASSFGREAF
v_call: TRBV6-2/TRBV6-3; cdr3_aa: ASSWSGTEAYEQY
v_call: TRBV5-1; cdr3_aa: ASRGRYNSPLH
v_call: TRBV7-9; cdr3_aa: ASSLVGDTQY
v_call: TRBV28; cdr3_aa: ASSGEFAGNGEQY
v_call: TRBV15; cdr3_aa: ATSRDRGYQPQH
v_call: TRBV15; cdr3_aa: ATSRSSQAGGTYEQY
v_call: TRBV18; cdr3_aa: ASSRDRGLDEQY
v_call: TRBV28; cdr3_aa: AGGTGVLNTEAF
v_call: TRBV9; cdr3_aa: ASSVVGRGEETQY
v_call: TRBV2; cdr3_aa: ASSSGGQVSPLH
v_call: TRBV7-2; cdr3_aa: ASSARGPGGEKLF
v_call: TRBV10-1; cdr3_aa: ASSEGVGYGYT
v_call: TRBV7-9; cdr3_aa: ASSQIQGNQYPANEKLF
v_call: TRBV28; cdr3_aa: ASMRGHDYLQY
v_call: TRBV4-1; cdr3_aa: ASSPDRVSPLH
v_call: TRBV6-1; cdr3_aa: ASSEVDRVG
v_call: TRBV6-5; cdr3_aa: ASRPTNNYGYT
v_call: TRBV3-1/TRBV3-2; cdr3_aa: ASSPPPGDTQY
v_call: TRBV7-6; cdr3_aa: ASSLAARGGWETQY
v_call: TRBV18; cdr3_aa: ASSPSVSNSPLH
v_call: TRBV5-1; cdr3_aa: ASSLEQGYEQY
v_call: TRBV28; cdr3_aa: ASSPGASGNTIY
v_call: TRBV5-1; cdr3_aa: ASSWGGGGNSPLH
v_call: TRBV7-9; cdr3_aa: ASSSLSDNQPQH
v_call: TRBV9; cdr3_aa: ASSVRQGWGYT
v_call: TRBV5-1; cdr3_aa: ASSYTGGIYNEQF
v_call: TRBV11-2; cdr3_aa: ASSPIPGDGHSSYEQY
v_call: TRBV5-1; cdr3_aa: ASSPMGVGTEAF
v_call: TRBV4-1; cdr3_aa: ASSQSGGGGETQY
v_call: TRBV11-3; cdr3_aa: ASSSAGLGNEQF
v_call: TRBV3-1/TRBV3-2; cdr3_aa: ASSLGTSGGAETQY